This T cell receptor (beta chain) was recorded in a study of spatial heterogeneity in lung cancer. At the level of the study: Sequenced follow-up PBMC samples came a median of about 23 months after resection, where available.

Trimming shortened V by 2 bases and J by 5 bases, and 9 bases separated the two germline ends. Germline CDR1 and CDR2: SGHTA and FQGNSA. The CDR3 length is 13 residues. Each TCR cDNA molecule bore a unique molecular identifier. One entry per CDR3 protein, called by TCRdb with MiXCR from the 5' RACE reads. This table holds fewer than 25,000 distinct CDR3 sequences, more than 9.5% found once. Stated time point: blood at routine non-recurrence follow-up after resection. Tumor, nontumor lung or frozen PBMC supplied whole RNA, sequenced without sorting. This clonotype was found many times. The chain carries TRBV7-2 and TRBJ2-5, with D maybe TRBD1 (5 bases). This clonotype was sampled from a male donor with early-stage non-small cell lung cancer. The specimen was PBMCs, collected at follow-up. CDR3 nucleotides: TGTGCCAGCAGCTTACAGGGTTGGGAGACCCAGTACTTC. It translates to CASSLQGWETQYF.